This is a list of T cell receptor beta chains from one sample in a study of cytomegalovirus exposure and HLA in healthy donors. Using immunoSEQ multiplex PCR, the repertoire was profiled, and TCRdb retains in-frame clones only, with some absent. The sample lists 150,000 to 200,000 clones; around 81% were seen once. The sample comprised PBMCs. The receptors here all came from a man under 40 in good health and CMV-seropositive. The CDR3 runs from the conserved cysteine through the conserved F or W. A D gene is named only where the DNA matches it firmly. Not all rows give a size; the values are once, few, many and, for expanded clones, a class.

d_call,v_call,clone_size,j_call,cdr3_nt,cdr3_aa
TRBD2,TRBV6-1,NA,TRBJ2-7,TGTGCCAGCAGTGCCGGGAGGGGGACATCCTACGAGCAGTACTTC,CASSAGRGTSYEQYF
NA,TRBV5-1,NA,TRBJ2-4,TGCGCCAGCAGCTTGGGGGCAGGGCCGGGAGAAAACATTCAGTACTTC,CASSLGAGPGENIQYF
TRBD1,TRBV11-2,NA,TRBJ1-5,TGTGCCAGCAGCGGGGACAGAAATCAGCCCCAGCATTTT,CASSGDRNQPQHF
TRBD2,TRBV7-2,NA,TRBJ2-7,TGTGCCAGCAGCTTAGAAGTGTGGACTAGCGGGGGGAACGAGCAGTACTTC,CASSLEVWTSGGNEQYF
TRBD1,TRBV4-3,NA,TRBJ1-4,TGCGCCAGCAGCCAAGATAGAGGGACAGGGTATGAAAAACTGTTTTTT,CASSQDRGTGYEKLFF
TRBD1,TRBV7-9,NA,TRBJ1-2,TGTGCCAGCAGCCTTTCCGAGGACAGGGAGGACGGCTACACCTTC,CASSLSEDREDGYTF
NA,TRBV4-3,NA,TRBJ1-1,TGCGCCAGCAGCCGGGTGGGGGGCACTGAAGCTTTCTTT,CASSRVGGTEAFF
NA,TRBV13,NA,TRBJ1-1,TGTGCCAGCAGCGAACCATCACGGACTCGGGGAACTGAAGCTTTCTTT,CASSEPSRTRGTEAFF
TRBD1,TRBV5-1,NA,TRBJ2-7,TGCGCCAGCAGCCCCCTAGGACAGGGAGGCTCCTACGAGCAGTACTTC,CASSPLGQGGSYEQYF
NA,TRBV4-3,NA,TRBJ1-6,TGCGCCAGCAGCCAAGTTAACACATATAATTCACCCCTCCACTTT,CASSQVNTYNSPLHF
TRBD2,TRBV28,NA,TRBJ2-7,TGTGCCAGCAGCTTGAGCGGGGAAGTCCTGGTTTACGAGCAGTACTTC,CASSLSGEVLVYEQYF
NA,TRBV18,NA,TRBJ1-3,TGTGCCAGCTCACCACGGTGGAGCTCTGGAAACACCATATATTTT,CASSPRWSSGNTIYF
TRBD2,TRBV10-1,once,TRBJ2-5,TGCGCCAGCAGCCTCCTTTATGGGACTAGCGGGGGACACCAAGAGACCCAGTACTTC,CASSLLYGTSGGHQETQYF
NA,TRBV6-5,NA,TRBJ2-7,TGTGCCAGCAGTTACAACCCCTTGTCGGGCTACGAGCAGTACTTC,CASSYNPLSGYEQYF
NA,TRBV15,NA,TRBJ1-1,TGTGCCACCAGCAGAGATCCACCGTTCGGGGAGAACACTGAAGCTTTCTTT,CATSRDPPFGENTEAFF
TRBD1,TRBV4-3,NA,TRBJ2-7,TGCGCCAGCAGCCACTACCGGGACAGGGTCTACGAGCAGTACTTC,CASSHYRDRVYEQYF
TRBD1,TRBV6-5,NA,TRBJ2-7,TGTGCCAGCAAGGACAGGGTTTCCTACGAGCAGTACTTC,CASKDRVSYEQYF
NA,TRBV19,NA,TRBJ1-2,TGTGCCAGTAGTATTGGGACTTTTGCGGCAAAGGGTAACTATGGCTACACCTTC,CASSIGTFAAKGNYGYTF
NA,TRBV7-2,NA,TRBJ2-5,TGTGCCAGCAGCTTTGGAGCGGGTCTCCAAGAGACCCAGTACTTC,CASSFGAGLQETQYF
NA,TRBV18,NA,TRBJ1-5,TGTGCCAGCTCTCTAAGCAATCAGCCCCAGCATTTT,CASSLSNQPQHF
NA,TRBV7-2,NA,TRBJ1-3,TGTGCCAGCAGCCGTACAGGGCTTGGAAACACCATATATTTT,CASSRTGLGNTIYF
TRBD1,TRBV6-5,once,TRBJ1-2,TGTGCCAGCAGCAAAACCCGGACAGGGGGTCGGAACACCTTC,CASSKTRTGGRNTF
NA,TRBV7-9,NA,TRBJ1-2,TGTGCCAGCAGCCCCCCCCAGGGAAAGGGCTATGGCTACACCTTC,CASSPPQGKGYGYTF
NA,TRBV5-1,NA,TRBJ1-2,TGCGCCAGCAGCTTTAGTCCCGCCGTCCGGGGGAACTATGGCTACACCTTC,CASSFSPAVRGNYGYTF
NA,TRBV19,NA,TRBJ1-2,TGTGCCAGTACTCCCCCGGCGGAGTATGGCTACACCTTC,CASTPPAEYGYTF
NA,TRBV18,NA,TRBJ1-1,TGTGCCAGCTCACCACTTGACCCCTTGGGCGACACTGAAGCTTTCTTT,CASSPLDPLGDTEAFF
NA,TRBV5-1,NA,TRBJ2-1,TGCGCCAGCAGCTTGGTGGTAGGGGCGAATGAGCAGTTCTTC,CASSLVVGANEQFF
NA,TRBV6-1,few,TRBJ1-1,TGTGCCAGCACCGCCGGCGGGGCGATTGAAGCTTTCTTT,CASTAGGAIEAFF
NA,TRBV27,NA,TRBJ2-7,TGTGCCAGCAGCCCCTCCTACAGAGGGAACGACGAGCAGTACTTC,CASSPSYRGNDEQYF
NA,TRBV15,NA,TRBJ2-7,TGTGCCACCAGCAGACGTGAGACAGACTACGAGCAGTACTTC,CATSRRETDYEQYF
TRBD2,TRBV29-1,NA,TRBJ2-5,TGCAGCGGCGCGTCTAGCGGGGGCCGAGAGACCCAGTACTTC,CSGASSGGRETQYF
NA,TRBV7-6,NA,TRBJ1-5,TGTGCCAGCAGCTTACAGGGGCTAGGCAATCAGCCCCAGCATTTT,CASSLQGLGNQPQHF
NA,TRBV19,NA,TRBJ1-6,TGTGCCAGTAGTGAGGCAGATAATTCACCCCTCCACTTT,CASSEADNSPLHF
TRBD2,TRBV27,NA,TRBJ2-1,TGTGCCAGCAGTTTCGACCCCGGACTAGTCTACAATGAGCAGTTCTTC,CASSFDPGLVYNEQFF
NA,TRBV6-5,NA,TRBJ2-1,TGTGCCAGCAGTTACCCCCCAGGCTCCAATGAGCAGTTCTTC,CASSYPPGSNEQFF
NA,TRBV6-1,NA,TRBJ2-1,TGTGCCAGCTCGCCTGCGAGCTCCTACAATGAGCAGTTCTTC,CASSPASSYNEQFF
NA,TRBV7-2,NA,TRBJ2-5,TGTGCCAGCAGCTTTTCTATTCGGGAGACCCAGTACTTC,CASSFSIRETQYF
TRBD1,TRBV10-2,NA,TRBJ1-5,TGCGCCAGCAGGGGACAGCTCAATCAGCCCCAGCATTTT,CASRGQLNQPQHF
NA,TRBV4-1,once,TRBJ1-2,TGCGCCAGCAGCCAAGATACCCGACAAGGCTACACCTTC,CASSQDTRQGYTF
TRBD2,TRBV18,NA,TRBJ2-3,TGTGCCAGCTCATTCACTGGGACTAGCGGTACAGATACGCAGTATTTT,CASSFTGTSGTDTQYF
NA,TRBV18,NA,TRBJ2-5,TGTGCCAGCTCACCGGTCCCCCGGGGGGAGACCCAGTACTTC,CASSPVPRGETQYF